The present entry profiles one T cell receptor (beta chain) with its context. The germline V and J ends were trimmed by 4 bases and 1 base, with 14 bases remaining between them. CDR1 and CDR2 from the germline V gene are SGHRS and YFSETQ. The CDR3 consists of 15 residues. Sequenced by immunoSEQ multiplex PCR; TCRdb stores in-frame clones only, minus some. The table lists approximately 150,000 clones, more than 90% of them singletons. This sample is drawn from a study of blood T cell repertoires in COVID-19. The material sequenced was peripheral blood. The chain carries TRBV5-1 and TRBJ1-1; TRBD1 is a possible D gene (6 bases). The clonotype was recovered from a man aged 60-69 years with active or convalescent COVID-19. In DNA form, the CDR3 reads TGCGCCAGCAGCCCCACAGGGTCCCCGAACACTGAAGCTTTCTTT. Encoded protein: CASSPTGSPNTEAFF.